A single sample is the source of the 21 T cell receptor beta chains below, sequenced in a study of cytomegalovirus exposure and HLA in healthy donors. Use of 60 Vbeta and 13 Jbeta primers characterized the PCR. TCRdb's copy holds only in-frame clones and misses some; the assay was immunoSEQ multiplex PCR. The table lists over 110,000 clones, 70% to 85% of them singletons, with more than 2.5% in the top ten. Sequenced material: PBMCs. These receptors came from a male donor in good health and CMV-seronegative.

V gene TRBV7-6 combines with J gene TRBJ2-2; 7 positions agree with TRBD2. The CDR3 spans 15 residues. Germline V lookup: CDR1 SGHVS, CDR2 FNYEAQ. V trimming: 4 bases; J trimming: 6 bases; junction bases outside the gene matches: 8. The CDR3 DNA reads TGTGCCAGCAGCTCCTACGGACTAGGATCCGGGGAGCTGTTTTTT. It yields the protein CASSSYGLGSGELFF.

The chain has TRBV5-6 and TRBJ2-7; TRBD1 matches at 10 bases. CDR1 is SGHDT and CDR2 is YYEEEE in the germline V gene. With V trimmed by 2 bases and J by 4 bases, 3 bases remained unmatched. This CDR3 spans 14 amino acids. The CDR3 spells CASSFGQGVYEQYF. The CDR3 DNA follows: TGTGCCAGCAGCTTTGGACAGGGGGTTTACGAGCAGTACTTC.

This chain links TRBV7-6 with TRBJ2-6; tentative D call: TRBD1 (6 bases). Trimming shortened V by 5 bases and J by 4 bases, and 12 bases separated the two germline ends. The germline V gene encodes CDR1 SGHVS and CDR2 FNYEAQ. CDR3 size: 15 residues. The CDR3 is CASSLGAFGANVLTF. As DNA, the CDR3 is TGTGCCAGCAGCCTGGGGGCCTTCGGGGCCAACGTCCTGACTTTC.

In DNA form, the CDR3 reads TGCGCCAGCAGCCAAGAAGCCCTAGGGGCGGAGGGGGGGGCAGATACGCAGTATTTT. Translation: CASSQEALGAEGGADTQYF. The chain uses TRBV4-3 and TRBJ2-3; tentatively, D is TRBD2 (7 bases). This CDR3 is built from 19 residues. V shed 0 bases and J shed 4 bases, with 23 bases lying between them. Germline CDR1 and CDR2: LGHNA and YSLEER.

This chain joins TRBV7-9 and TRBJ2-4, with D unresolved. Germline-derived CDR1 and CDR2 are SEHNR and FQNEAQ (reference sequence). The CDR3 contains 15 residues. V lost 1 base and J lost 8, with 15 bases in between. The CDR3, as DNA: TGTGCCAGCAGCTTAGATAAGTACGGGTTTTACATTCAGTACTTC. This encodes CASSLDKYGFYIQYF.

The V call is TRBV19, the J call TRBJ2-7, with TRBD1 matching 8 bases. CDR3 length: 15 residues. Looked up from germline, CDR1 is LNHDA and CDR2 is SQIVND (reference sequence). Trimming removed 7 bases from V and 4 bases from J; junction bases left unmatched: 12. The CDR3 bases are TGTGCCAGTAAGGAAGTCGGCAGGGGGCCGTACGAGCAGTACTTC. Encoded protein: CASKEVGRGPYEQYF.

This clone was found once. This chain joins TRBV9 and TRBJ2-7; D possibly corresponds to TRBD2 (7 bases). The V gene's germline CDR1 is SGDLS and CDR2 YYNGEE. The V end was cut by 0 bases, the J end by 6 bases, with 10 bases between. The CDR3 sequence is 13 residues long. The CDR3 sequence: CASSVGGGLEQYF. The CDR3 coding sequence is TGTGCCAGCAGCGTAGGGGGGGGGCTCGAGCAGTACTTC. Full variable domain (outside the CDR3, taken from reference TRBV9 and TRBJ2-7): DSGVTQTPKHLITATGQRVTLRCSPRSGDLSVYWYQQSLDQGLQFLIQYYNGEERAKGNILERFSAQQFPDLHSELNLSSLELGDSALYFCASSVGGGLEQYFGPGTRLTVT.

This clone has just one count. V is TRBV27 and J is TRBJ1-1; D unclear. There are 12 residues in the CDR3. CDR1 is MNHEY and CDR2 is SMNVEV in the germline V gene (reference sequence). Trimming stripped 5 bases from V and 6 bases from J, with 10 bases between. CDR3 sequence reads: CASSTRQAEAFF. CDR3 bases: TGTGCCAGCAGTACCCGACAAGCTGAAGCTTTCTTT.

The V and J genes are TRBV6-5 and TRBJ2-3; 7 bases are shared with TRBD1. V lost 5 bases, J lost 3 bases, and 5 bases stayed unmatched. CDR3 length: 14 residues. CDR1 is MNHEY and CDR2 is SVGAGI in the germline V gene. CDR3 loop: CASSPGQLTDTQYF. Written as DNA, the CDR3 is TGTGCCAGCAGTCCGGGACAGTTGACAGATACGCAGTATTTT.

The chain combines TRBV25-1 with TRBJ1-2, with 12 bases that match TRBD1. The V segment lost 1 base and the J segment 5 bases; nucleotides outside the gene matches: 5. The germline CDR1 and CDR2 sequences are MGHDK and SYGVNS. The CDR3 consists of 16 residues. This CDR3 is CASSEFGDRGRYGYTF. The DNA for the CDR3 is TGTGCCAGCAGTGAATTTGGGGACAGGGGGCGTTATGGCTACACCTTC.

The J gene is TRBJ1-1, the V gene TRBV9; TRBD1 matches at 8 bases. The CDR3 runs to 14 residues. Germline loops: CDR1 SGDLS, CDR2 YYNGEE. Trimming took 4 bases from V and 8 from J; bases not matched to a gene: 10. CDR3: CASSKGQELREAFF. CDR3 bases: TGTGCCAGCAGCAAGGGACAGGAGCTTAGGGAAGCTTTCTTT.

The chain employs TRBV21-1 and TRBJ1-3. TRBV21-1 is annotated as a pseudogene. This CDR3 has 15 amino acids. The CDR3 protein is CASGANQRSRNTIYF. The CDR3 nucleotides are TGTGCCAGCGGTGCGAACCAAAGGAGTAGGAACACCATATATTTT.

This clone was picked up a small number of times. The genes are TRBV2 and TRBJ2-1; a weak D match, TRBD2 (6 bases). Deletions cut 4 bases from V and 3 bases from J, with 10 bases between. Germline CDR1 and CDR2: SNHLY and FYNNEI. CDR3 length: 14 residues. The DNA for the CDR3 is TGTGCCAGCAGTGTCAGGACTAACTACAATGAGCAGTTCTTC. Its translation is CASSVRTNYNEQFF.

This chain uses TRBV28 with TRBJ2-7; a weak D match, TRBD1 (6 bases). V lost 2 bases, J lost 3 bases, and 11 bases lay in between. This CDR3 region has 14 residues. Germline-derived CDR1 and CDR2 are MDHEN and SYDVKM. CDR3 sequence reads: CASSLSYRVYEQYF. In nucleotides, the CDR3 is TGTGCCAGCAGTTTAAGCTACAGGGTCTACGAGCAGTACTTC.

The chain uses TRBV11-1 and TRBJ2-5; a weak D match, TRBD2 (6 bases). The tail of the sequence fits TRBJ2-7 better, so the J call may be wrong. Germline values: CDR1 SGHAT, CDR2 FQDESV (reference sequence). The CDR3 covers 17 residues. CDR3 coding DNA: TGTGCCAGCAGCCCCGCCGGGTGGAGCGGGCTTTCCTACGAGCAGTACTTC. Protein product: CASSPAGWSGLSYEQYF.

This chain joins TRBV5-4 and TRBJ2-1; D remains unclear. Germline-derived CDR1 and CDR2 are SGHNT and YYREEE (reference sequence). The V end lost 1 base, the J end lost 1 base, and 9 bases lay between the germline ends. This CDR3 region has 15 residues. The CDR3 is CASSLMRSSYNEQFF. The DNA of the CDR3 is TGTGCCAGCAGCTTGATGCGTTCTTCCTACAATGAGCAGTTCTTC. Supplemented by reference TRBV5-4 and TRBJ2-1, the full variable domain reads ETGVTQSPTHLIKTRGQQVTLRCSSQSGHNTVSWYQQALGQGPQFIFQYYREEENGRGNFPPRFSGLQFPNYSSELNVNALELDDSALYLCASSLMRSSYNEQFFGPGTRLTVL.

This sequence joins TRBV12-5 and TRBJ1-1, with unresolved D. The CDR3 covers 13 residues. Germline values: CDR1 LGHNT, CDR2 FRNRAP. V lost 5 bases and J 1 base, leaving 8 bases between the germline ends. CDR3 sequence reads: CASGPGPNTEAFF. CDR3 coding DNA: TGTGCTAGTGGTCCAGGTCCGAACACTGAAGCTTTCTTT.

The chain joins TRBV13 to TRBJ1-4; tentative D call: TRBD1 (5 bases). V lost 6 bases, J lost 7 bases, and 12 bases lay in between. Looked up from germline, CDR1 is PRHDT and CDR2 is FYEKMQ (reference sequence). CDR3 size: 13 residues. CDR3 sequence (DNA): TGTGCCAGCAGGAGGCAGGGAACTGAAAAACTGTTTTTT. Its protein is CASRRQGTEKLFF.

This clone occurred a few times. The chain recombines TRBV5-6 with TRBJ2-1; perhaps TRBD2 as D (6 bases). The length of the CDR3 is 16 residues. Trimming stripped 1 base from V and 6 bases from J, with 17 bases between. Germline V gives CDR1 SGHDT, CDR2 YYEEEE. The CDR3 region is CASSLRMGLLRNEQFF. CDR3 DNA: TGTGCCAGCAGCTTGCGGATGGGACTCCTGCGCAATGAGCAGTTCTTC.

This clone was counted between two and nine times. The chain joins TRBV7-3 to TRBJ2-7; 8 bases map to TRBD1. V was pared by 5 bases and J by 4 bases, with 10 bases of the junction left unmatched. Germline V gene sequence: CDR1 SGHTA, CDR2 FQGTGA. This CDR3 is built from 15 residues. The CDR3 is CASSRGTGEGYEQYF. As DNA, the CDR3 is TGTGCCAGCAGCCGCGGGACAGGTGAAGGTTACGAGCAGTACTTC.

V is TRBV7-8 and J is TRBJ2-2, with D possibly TRBD1 on 6 matching bases. The CDR3 length is 14 residues. V was shortened by 4 bases and J by 5 bases, with 11 bases between the two germline ends. CDR1 SGHVS and CDR2 FQNEAQ come from the germline V gene. This CDR3 is CASSWAGVTGELFF. The CDR3 DNA reads TGTGCCAGCAGCTGGGCAGGGGTAACCGGGGAGCTGTTTTTT.